This T cell receptor beta chain was sequenced during a study of cytomegalovirus exposure and HLA in healthy donors. Regarding the study as a whole: Researchers counted around 170 TCR beta chains as cytomegalovirus-associated. Later analysis suggested most CMV-associated TCR beta chains were HLA-restricted. Immune exposure was documented only through CMV serostatus.

The donors comprised healthy bone marrow donors. Note on this clone: What it binds is unknown.

Looked up from germline, CDR1 is MRHNA and CDR2 is SNTAGT. Losses at the gene ends were 4 bases for V and 3 bases for J; bases not matched to a gene: 9. This CDR3 is built from 15 residues. PCR employed 60 Vbeta and 13 Jbeta primers. The assay was immunoSEQ multiplex PCR, and TCRdb's table has in-frame clones only and misses some. This sample has about 140,000 clones; 75% to 85% occur once, and the top ten carry 2% to 2.5%. The receptor's source is a man in his forties or fifties in good health and CMV-seronegative. The source material was PBMCs. V and J are TRBV6-4 and TRBJ2-7; 7 nucleotides align to TRBD2. The CDR3 is CASSAHGTGGYEQYF. Written as DNA, the CDR3 is TGTGCCAGCAGTGCACATGGGACGGGGGGCTACGAGCAGTACTTC.